The 2 T cell receptor beta chains reported below all come from one sample, sequenced in a study of T-cell reconstitution after alpha-beta-depleted transplantation in children. TCRbeta library preparation incorporated unique molecular identifiers. From the PCR reads, TCRdb called clonotypes with MiXCR, one entry per CDR3 protein. Of under 750,000 distinct CDR3 sequences listed, approximately 22% are singletons. The sequences come from PBMCs, mostly from graft donor cells, collected 360 days after TCRalphabeta/CD19-depleted stem cell transplant. The receptor set was obtained from a boy in the first two years of life who had a stem cell transplant for acute myeloid leukemia, so the T cells may come from the graft donor.

CDR3 loop: CSASDPTYEQYV. The CDR3 DNA reads TGCAGTGCTTCGGACCCAACCTACGAGCAGTACGTC. This chain connects TRBV20-1 to TRBJ2-7; D not certain. Germline CDR1 DFQATT, CDR2 SNEGSKA (reference sequence). The CDR3 has 12 amino acids. Trimming took 5 bases from V and 2 from J, leaving 10 bases between them.

The rearrangement joins TRBV28 to TRBJ2-2; 9 nucleotides align to TRBD2. This CDR3 is 15 amino acids long. Germline assignment: CDR1 MDHEN and CDR2 SYDVKM. After removal of 8 bases from V and 3 bases from J, the junction contained 7 bases not matched to a gene. The DNA of the CDR3 is TGTGCCAGCGGCCAAGTAGCGGGGGACACCGGGGAGCTGTTTTTT. Translated, it gives CASGQVAGDTGELFF.